The rows below give T cell receptor beta chains drawn from one sample of a study of cytomegalovirus exposure and HLA in healthy donors. Profiled with immunoSEQ multiplex PCR; TCRdb holds only in-frame clones, not every one. The sample includes about 160,000 clones, about three quarters of them seen just once. The source material was PBMCs. All receptors derive from a woman aged 40 to 49 in good health and CMV-seropositive. CDR3s include the opening cysteine and the closing phenylalanine or tryptophan.

TRBJ2-7 | TRBV20-1 | CSAGEVYEQYF
TRBJ2-1 | TRBV11-3 | CASSPREGNNEQFF
- | TRBV10-1 | CASSPDRGYEQYF
TRBJ1-1 | TRBV7-9 | CSSSLWGVPEAFF
TRBJ1-2 | TRBV28 | CASSLWTDYGYTF
TRBJ2-1 | TRBV27 | CASSLAGTGYNEQFF
TRBJ2-2 | TRBV7-9 | CASSPPLGASGELFF
TRBJ1-3 | TRBV30 | CAWSVGLSGNTIYF
TRBJ1-2 | TRBV5-1 | CASLSEQGAGGYTF
TRBJ2-2 | TRBV9 | CASSGGASGSYTGELFF
TRBJ2-2 | TRBV19 | CASRGQGPGELFF
TRBJ1-2 | TRBV7-8 | CASSLLRDYGYTF
TRBJ2-7 | TRBV5-1 | CASSLGLASGRVHEQYF
TRBJ2-1 | TRBV2 | CASSASGGRYNEQFF
TRBJ1-1 | TRBV6-1 | CASSSRTANTEAFF
TRBJ1-1 | TRBV7-9 | CASTPFGGTGANTEAFF
TRBJ2-5 | TRBV4-3 | CASSQSRTGGPQETQYF
TRBJ2-2 | TRBV19 | CASSISRYTGELFF
TRBJ1-5 | TRBV7-2 | CASTVDRVGQPQHF
TRBJ1-5 | TRBV19 | CASSFQGVNNQPQHF
TRBJ2-1 | TRBV4-2 | CASSRSGQGEGYRNEQFF
TRBJ2-7 | TRBV10-2 | CASSSGLAGDHYEQYF
TRBJ2-1 | TRBV7-2 | CASSSGLAGGFWYEQFF
TRBJ1-3 | TRBV30 | CAWSGSSGNTIYF
TRBJ2-2 | TRBV5-1 | CASSPAVGGSTTYTGELFF
TRBJ2-6 | TRBV5-8 | CASSFHGTYGANVLTF
TRBJ2-7 | TRBV7-2 | CASSPGQGSSYEQYF
TRBJ1-1 | TRBV29-1 | CSVDERGTEAFF
TRBJ1-4 | TRBV5-4 | CASSEGVTNEKLFF
TRBJ2-2 | TRBV4-1 | CASSQVGGTGELFF
TRBJ1-5 | TRBV7-2 | CASSFQDSNQPQHF